Listed below are T cell receptor beta chains from one sample, sequenced in a study of blood T cell repertoires in COVID-19. Repertoires were generated with immunoSEQ multiplex PCR, while TCRdb's copy carries only in-frame clones and drops some. The sample carries fewer than 110,000 clones, roughly 90% recorded once. Sample: peripheral blood. The receptors come from a woman aged 55-70 years with acute or convalescent COVID-19. The CDR3 runs from the conserved cysteine through the conserved F or W.

j_call v_call cdr3_aa
TRBJ1-2 TRBV6-1 CASSESPGGSYGYTF
TRBJ2-5 TRBV29-1 CSVVAGRALTTQYF
TRBJ2-1 TRBV9 CASSPGGADNEQFF
TRBJ2-7 TRBV21-1 CASSKETGRDSHYEQYF
TRBJ1-2 TRBV3-1/TRBV3-2 CASSRLNYGYTF
TRBJ1-2 TRBV28 CASSLSITVYGYTF
TRBJ2-3 TRBV3-1/TRBV3-2 CASSQRTPAGADTQYF
TRBJ1-2 TRBV29-1 CSVGEGTGGYTF
TRBJ2-3 TRBV2 CASSEAGAVADTQYF
TRBJ2-7 TRBV28 CASSLTGLVYEQYF
TRBJ1-5 TRBV19 CASSIGWGRLGDQPQHF
TRBJ2-1 TRBV29-1 CSVKGTSVYNEQFF
TRBJ2-5 TRBV2 CASSGGTTETQYF
TRBJ2-1 TRBV5-4 CASSQLGLANEQFF
TRBJ1-1 TRBV7-3 CASRSSGEFTEAFF
TRBJ2-3 TRBV6-5 CATLGRQTITDTQYF
TRBJ2-3 TRBV5-6 CASSLGLAGADTQYF
TRBJ2-7 TRBV6-6 CASSYSPGGYEQYF
TRBJ1-1 TRBV28 CASSFEGAGLSAEAFF
TRBJ1-4 TRBV5-4 CASSSTGGGEKLFF
TRBJ1-4 TRBV15 CATSRDTRVAGEKLFF
TRBJ1-5 TRBV28 CASSPSGKAQHF
TRBJ2-5 TRBV6-2/TRBV6-3 CASSYSRTSGRTETQYF
TRBJ2-4 TRBV11-3 CASSSDRTLAKNIQYF
TRBJ2-3 TRBV23-1 CASSPCGQGACTDTQYF
TRBJ1-1 TRBV13 CASSDSRAGAAFF